A single sample is the source of the 13 T cell receptor beta chains below, sequenced in a study of control samples from healthy donors and cancer patients. TCRdb's table, derived via immunoSEQ multiplex PCR, lists solely in-frame clones and lacks some. The repertoire consists of 120,000 to 150,000 clones, with 94% occurring once and the leading ten covering about 12%. Sample: blood. These receptors were taken from a man aged 35 to 55 in good health.

The V and J genes are TRBV30 and TRBJ1-1; D perhaps matches TRBD1 (6 bases). This CDR3 contains 12 residues. With 4 bases removed from V and 5 bases from J, the gap between germline ends came to 11 bases. Germline CDR1 is GTSNPN and CDR2 is SVGIG (reference sequence). This chain's CDR3 is CAWNSGATEAFF. CDR3 sequence (DNA): TGTGCCTGGAACTCAGGGGCGACTGAAGCTTTCTTT.

The J gene is TRBJ2-1, the V gene TRBV9, with D possibly matching TRBD2 (6 bases). Per germline, CDR1 SGDLS and CDR2 YYNGEE. Trimming left V 0 bases short and J 3 bases short, with 13 bases between. The CDR3 runs to 16 residues. CDR3: CASSVGGTPNYNEQFF. The CDR3, as DNA: TGTGCCAGCAGCGTAGGAGGGACTCCCAACTACAATGAGCAGTTCTTC.

In regard to this clone: Additional DNA sequences in this sample encode the identical CDR3. The J gene is TRBJ2-6, the V gene TRBV7-9; D gene uncertain. CDR3 size: 13 residues. Germline V lookup: CDR1 SEHNR, CDR2 FQNEAQ (reference sequence). V was trimmed by 4 bases and J by 2 bases, leaving 3 bases between them. CDR3 nucleotides: TGTGCCAGCAGCTCGGCTGGGGCCAACGTCCTGACTTTC. Protein: CASSSAGANVLTF.

This chain links TRBV6-5 with TRBJ1-4; tentative D call: TRBD1 (6 bases). This CDR3 region has 15 residues. Germline-derived CDR1 and CDR2 are MNHEY and SVGAGI. V lost 6 bases and J lost 4, with 15 bases in between. The CDR3 reads CASRADSTYNEKLFF. The CDR3 DNA is TGTGCCAGCAGGGCGGACAGCACCTATAATGAAAAACTGTTTTTT.

V usage is TRBV12-3 or TRBV12-4 and J usage is TRBJ1-1; 8 nucleotides agree with TRBD1. V shed 2 bases and J 5 bases; nucleotides not matched to a gene: 1. This CDR3 region has 13 residues. As DNA, the CDR3 is TGTGCCAGCAGTTTAAACAGGGGGACTGAAGCTTTCTTT. Translation: CASSLNRGTEAFF.

V is TRBV5-6 and J is TRBJ1-1; the match to TRBD1 covers 9 bases. Germline values: CDR1 SGHDT, CDR2 YYEEEE. The CDR3 consists of 16 residues. Trimming removed 0 bases from V and 0 bases from J; junction bases left unmatched: 3. The CDR3 sequence is CASSLAGTGLNTEAFF. In DNA, the CDR3 is TGTGCCAGCAGCTTGGCCGGGACAGGGTTGAACACTGAAGCTTTCTTT.

The chain joins TRBV6-2 or TRBV6-3 to TRBJ1-6; the D is unclear. Germline CDR1 MNHEY, CDR2 SVGEGT. This CDR3 is built from 13 residues. V lost 3 bases and J lost 8, with 8 bases in between. DNA of the CDR3: TGTGCCAGCAGTTATGCCTGGGATTCACCCCTCCACTTT. This sequence encodes CASSYAWDSPLHF.

The V call is TRBV28, the J call TRBJ1-5; D might be TRBD1 (6 bases). Trimming removed 7 bases at V and 3 bases at J, with 13 bases between. This CDR3 is built from 14 residues. The V gene's germline CDR1 is MDHEN and CDR2 SYDVKM. The CDR3 DNA follows: TGTGCCAGCACCATCGGGGACAACAATCAGCCCCAGCATTTT. This sequence encodes CASTIGDNNQPQHF.

This chain joins TRBV5-8 and TRBJ2-3, with D maybe TRBD2 (5 bases). V lost 3 bases, J lost 3 bases, and 17 bases lay in between. Germline lookup yields CDR1 SGHTS and CDR2 YDEGEE. The length of the CDR3 is 16 residues. In nucleotides, the CDR3 is TGTGCCAGCAGCTCTGGCTTAGCGCGCGCGACAGATACGCAGTATTTT. Encoded protein: CASSSGLARATDTQYF.

Comments on this clone: Distinct nucleotide sequences in the sample also encode this CDR3. The gene calls are TRBV6-5 and TRBJ1-3; TRBD1 might be the D (6 bases). Germline V gene sequence: CDR1 MNHEY, CDR2 SVGAGI. The CDR3 length is 14 residues. V lost 2 bases and J lost 3, with 8 bases in between. This chain's CDR3 is CASSYQGSGNTIYF. The DNA of the CDR3 is TGTGCCAGCAGTTACCAGGGGAGTGGAAACACCATATATTTT.

This chain links TRBV7-9 with TRBJ1-2; a weak D match, TRBD1 (5 bases). The germline CDR1 and CDR2 sequences are SEHNR and FQNEAQ (reference sequence). Trimming removed 2 bases at V and 2 bases at J, with 9 bases between. This CDR3 contains 14 residues. The CDR3 spells CASSLYAGNYGYTF. The CDR3 coding sequence is TGTGCCAGCAGCTTATATGCAGGGAACTATGGCTACACCTTC.

J is TRBJ1-1 and V is TRBV21-1; TRBD1 is taken as the D call from the table, unchecked against the DNA. TRBV21-1 is termed a pseudogene. The CDR3 contains 16 residues. The CDR3 region has the DNA TGTGCCAGCAGCAAAGGGGACAGGGAGTTGCGGACTGAAGCTTTCTTT. Protein: CASSKGDRELRTEAFF.

J is TRBJ2-7 and V is TRBV28; the match to TRBD2 covers 8 bases. V shed 3 bases, J shed 4 bases, and the junction held 8 bases outside the gene matches. This CDR3 has 15 amino acids. From germline, CDR1 is MDHEN and CDR2 SYDVKM. The CDR3 loop is CASSLGSGSRYEQYF. The CDR3 region has the DNA TGTGCCAGCAGTTTGGGAAGCGGGAGTCGTTACGAGCAGTACTTC.